This TCR beta chain was sequenced for a study of blood T cell repertoires in COVID-19. About the research overall: Donors in the United States, Italy and Spain gave samples during acute or convalescent COVID-19. Nucleic acid was either cDNA or gDNA, and it came from T cells, B-cell-depleted T cells, or PBMCs.

CDR3 length equals 14 residues. V shed 5 bases and J shed 2 bases, with 10 bases lying between them. CDR1 and CDR2 from the germline V gene are SGHVS and FQNEAQ. Source study methods: Reference gene primer amplification gave nucleated cell count estimates. The assay was immunoSEQ multiplex PCR, and TCRdb's table has in-frame clones only and misses some. V, J and clone size were drawn from that table, and D and trimming were deduced from the DNA. Here the sample spans about 170,000 clones, more than 75% being singletons. Enrollment of patients from Seattle took place during active infection, with longitudinal follow-up.

This chain joins TRBV7-8 and TRBJ1-3; TRBD1 is a possible D gene (5 bases). The TCR was taken from a man in his sixties with COVID-19, enrolled during active disease. Sequenced sample: peripheral blood. Here the CDR3 reads CASSKDNTGNTIYF. The CDR3 DNA is TGTGCCAGCAGCAAGGACAACACTGGAAACACCATATATTTT.